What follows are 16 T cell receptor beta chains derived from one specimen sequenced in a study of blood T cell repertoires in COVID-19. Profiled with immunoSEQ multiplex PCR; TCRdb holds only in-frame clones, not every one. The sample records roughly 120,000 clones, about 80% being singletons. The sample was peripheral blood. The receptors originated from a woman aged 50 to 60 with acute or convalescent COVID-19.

The CDR3 region has the DNA TGTGCCAGCAGCTTGCCGGGACAGGAAGCTTTCTTT. Translation: CASSLPGQEAFF. The V and J genes are TRBV5-5 and TRBJ1-1, with 7 bases that match TRBD1. V shed 1 base and J 8 bases; nucleotides not matched to a gene: 2. The CDR3 consists of 12 residues. Germline CDR1 is SGHKS and CDR2 is YYEKEE (reference sequence).

The DNA for the CDR3 is TGTGCCAGCTGCAGGGGCACGGCCTCTGGAAACACCATATATTTT. Its translation: CASCRGTASGNTIYF. This chain joins TRBV6-5 and TRBJ1-3, with TRBD1 as a possible D gene (6 bases). CDR3 length equals 15 residues. V was shortened by 8 bases and J by 0 bases, with 14 bases between the two germline ends. CDR1 is MNHEY, CDR2 SVGAGI, per germline.

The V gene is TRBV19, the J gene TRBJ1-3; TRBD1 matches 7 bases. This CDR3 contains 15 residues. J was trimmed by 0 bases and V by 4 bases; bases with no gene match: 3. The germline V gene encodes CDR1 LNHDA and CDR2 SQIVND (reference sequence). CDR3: CASSRGDSSGNTIYF. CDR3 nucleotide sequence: TGTGCCAGTAGTAGAGGGGACAGCTCTGGAAACACCATATATTTT.

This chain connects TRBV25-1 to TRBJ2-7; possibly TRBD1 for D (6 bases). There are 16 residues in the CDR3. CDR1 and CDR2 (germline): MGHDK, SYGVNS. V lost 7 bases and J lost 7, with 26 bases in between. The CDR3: CASKDPRQGISGEQYF. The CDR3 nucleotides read TGTGCCAGCAAAGACCCTCGGCAGGGGATATCGGGTGAGCAGTACTTC.

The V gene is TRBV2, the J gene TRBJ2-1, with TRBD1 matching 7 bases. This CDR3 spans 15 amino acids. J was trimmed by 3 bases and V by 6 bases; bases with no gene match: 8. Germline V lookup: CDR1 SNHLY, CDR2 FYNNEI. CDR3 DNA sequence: TGTGCCAGCAGGTTCCGGGACAGAGACTACAATGAGCAGTTCTTC. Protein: CASRFRDRDYNEQFF.

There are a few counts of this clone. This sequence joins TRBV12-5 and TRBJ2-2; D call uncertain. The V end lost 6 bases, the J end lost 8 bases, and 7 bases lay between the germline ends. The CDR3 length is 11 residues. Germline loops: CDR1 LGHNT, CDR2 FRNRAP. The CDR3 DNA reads TGTGCTAGTGGCGTCGTGGGGGAGCTGTTTTTT. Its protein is CASGVVGELFF.

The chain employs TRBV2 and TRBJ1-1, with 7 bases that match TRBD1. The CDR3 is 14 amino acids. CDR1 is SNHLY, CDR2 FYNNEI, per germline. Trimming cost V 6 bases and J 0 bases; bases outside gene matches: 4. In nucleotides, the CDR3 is TGTGCCAGCAGCTACAGGGGATTGAACACTGAAGCTTTCTTT. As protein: CASSYRGLNTEAFF.

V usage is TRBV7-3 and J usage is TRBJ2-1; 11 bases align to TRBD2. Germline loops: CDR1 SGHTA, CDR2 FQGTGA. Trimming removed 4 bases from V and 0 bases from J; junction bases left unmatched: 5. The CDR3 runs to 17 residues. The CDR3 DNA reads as TGTGCCAGCAGCTCGCTAGCGGGGGGTAGCTCCTACAATGAGCAGTTCTTC. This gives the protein CASSSLAGGSSYNEQFF.

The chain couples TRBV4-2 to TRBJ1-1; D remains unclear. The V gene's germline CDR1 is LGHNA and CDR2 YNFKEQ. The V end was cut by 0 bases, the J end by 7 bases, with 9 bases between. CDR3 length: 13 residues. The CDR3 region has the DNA TGTGCCAGCAGCCAAGATCTCGAGAATGAAGCTTTCTTT. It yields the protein CASSQDLENEAFF.

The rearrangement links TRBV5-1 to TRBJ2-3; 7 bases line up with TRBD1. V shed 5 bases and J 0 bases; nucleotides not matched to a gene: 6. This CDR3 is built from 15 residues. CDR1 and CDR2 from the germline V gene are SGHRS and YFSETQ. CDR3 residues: CASRPQTGSTDTQYF. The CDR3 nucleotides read TGCGCCAGCAGACCGCAGACAGGGAGCACAGATACGCAGTATTTT.

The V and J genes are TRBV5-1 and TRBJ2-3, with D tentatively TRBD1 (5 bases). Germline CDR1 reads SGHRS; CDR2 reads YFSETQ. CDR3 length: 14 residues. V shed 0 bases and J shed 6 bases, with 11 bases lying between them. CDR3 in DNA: TGCGCCAGCAGCTTGGGGCAGGGTGGGGATACGCAGTATTTT. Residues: CASSLGQGGDTQYF. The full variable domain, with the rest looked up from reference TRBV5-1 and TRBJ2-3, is KAGVTQTPRYLIKTRGQQVTLSCSPISGHRSVSWYQQTPGQGLQFLFEYFSETQRNKGNFPGRFSGRQFSNSRSEMNVSTLELGDSALYLCASSLGQGGDTQYFGPGTRLTVL.

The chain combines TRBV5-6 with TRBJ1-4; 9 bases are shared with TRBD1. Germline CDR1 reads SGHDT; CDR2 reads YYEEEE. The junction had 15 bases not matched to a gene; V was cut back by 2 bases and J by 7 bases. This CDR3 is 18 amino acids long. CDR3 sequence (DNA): TGTGCCAGCAGCTTTACAGACAGGGGGATTCGGTTCACTGAAAAACTGTTTTTT. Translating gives CASSFTDRGIRFTEKLFF. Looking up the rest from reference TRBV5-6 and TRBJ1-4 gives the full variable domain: DAGVTQSPTHLIKTRGQQVTLRCSPKSGHDTVSWYQQALGQGPQFIFQYYEEEERQRGNFPDRFSGHQFPNYSSELNVNALLLGDSALYLCASSFTDRGIRFTEKLFFGSGTQLSVL.

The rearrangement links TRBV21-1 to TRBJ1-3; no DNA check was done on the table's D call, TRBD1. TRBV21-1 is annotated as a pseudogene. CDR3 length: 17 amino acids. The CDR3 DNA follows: TGTGCCAGCAGCAGGCCCGAGGAGAGGGGGAGCGGAAACACCATATATTTT. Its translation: CASSRPEERGSGNTIYF.

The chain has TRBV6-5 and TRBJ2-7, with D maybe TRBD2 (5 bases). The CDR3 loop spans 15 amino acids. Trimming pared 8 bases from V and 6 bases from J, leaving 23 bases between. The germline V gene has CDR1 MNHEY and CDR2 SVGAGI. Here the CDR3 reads CASPPGSLPGGEQYF. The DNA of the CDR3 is TGTGCCAGCCCCCCGGGGAGTCTCCCAGGAGGCGAGCAGTACTTC.

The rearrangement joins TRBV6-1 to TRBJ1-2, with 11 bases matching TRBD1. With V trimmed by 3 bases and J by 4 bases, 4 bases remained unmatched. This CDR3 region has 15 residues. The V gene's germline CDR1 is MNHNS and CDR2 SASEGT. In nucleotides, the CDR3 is TGTGCCAGCAGTGAGGGGACAGGGGGGCCCTATGGCTACACCTTC. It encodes CASSEGTGGPYGYTF.

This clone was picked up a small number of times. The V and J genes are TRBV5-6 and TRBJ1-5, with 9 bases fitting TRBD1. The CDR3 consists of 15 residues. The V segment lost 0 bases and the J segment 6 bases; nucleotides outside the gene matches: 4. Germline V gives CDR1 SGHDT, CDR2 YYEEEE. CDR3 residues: CASSLGTGEGQPQHF. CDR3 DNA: TGTGCCAGCAGCTTGGGGACAGGGGAGGGTCAGCCCCAGCATTTT.